The rows below give T cell receptor beta chains drawn from one sample of a study of neoadjuvant nivolumab and ipilimumab in lung cancer. Profiling relied on immunoSEQ multiplex PCR, and the TCRdb table lists in-frame clones only, not all of them. The sample gives about 27,000 clones, approximately 80% of which show up once; about 20% is in the top ten. The specimen was tumor tissue, collected after neoadjuvant nivolumab, alone or with ipilimumab, at or shortly before surgery. These receptors originate from an adult with non-small cell lung cancer. Each CDR3 is given with its conserved first and last residue. The order of the fields is CDR3 length, J gene, V gene, clone size, D gene, CDR3 DNA, CDR3 protein. The D gene is left open where the match is weak. The size entry is marked missing in some rows and otherwise reads once, few, many or a size class.

15,TRBJ1-3,TRBV2,.,.,TGTGCCAGCCTCGGTAGACAGAACCCTGGAAACACCATATATTTT,CASLGRQNPGNTIYF
13,TRBJ1-2,TRBV6-5,.,.,TGTGCCAGCAGTTACTCCCAGTACTATGGCTACACCTTC,CASSYSQYYGYTF
13,TRBJ1-1,TRBV7-9,once,.,TGTGCCAGCAGGCTGACAGGTAACACTGAAGCTTTCTTT,CASRLTGNTEAFF
14,TRBJ1-1,TRBV5-6,.,.,TGTGCCAGCAGCTTGTTGGGCAGACCCACTGAAGCTTTCTTT,CASSLLGRPTEAFF
13,TRBJ1-5,TRBV7-9,.,.,TGTGCCAGCAGCTTACAGGCCCGCCAGCCCCAGCATTTT,CASSLQARQPQHF
14,TRBJ2-1,TRBV11-1,few,TRBD2,TGTGCCAGCAGCATGGGACTAGGTTCTGCTGAGCAGTTCTTC,CASSMGLGSAEQFF
13,TRBJ2-7,TRBV2,.,TRBD1,TGTGCCAGCAGGGCGGACAGGGGGCATGAGCAGTACTTC,CASRADRGHEQYF
14,TRBJ1-5,TRBV5-4,.,.,TGTGCCAGCAGCTTGACAGGTTCGGGTCAGCCCCAGCATTTT,CASSLTGSGQPQHF
13,TRBJ1-3,TRBV5-1,.,.,TGCGCCAGCAGCTCTAGCTCTGGAAACACCATATATTTT,CASSSSSGNTIYF
14,TRBJ1-2,TRBV18,.,.,TGTGCCAGCTCACCAGCGGCGACTAACTATGGCTACACCTTC,CASSPAATNYGYTF
16,TRBJ2-1,TRBV5-1,.,.,TGCGCCAGCAGCCCTGAGGGTCACAGCTCCTACAATGAGCAGTTCTTC,CASSPEGHSSYNEQFF
16,TRBJ2-5,TRBV11-2,.,TRBD2,TGTGCCAGCAGCTTAGAACTGGGGGGGTCCGGGGAGACCCAGTACTTC,CASSLELGGSGETQYF
12,TRBJ2-3,TRBV7-9,.,.,TGTGCCAGCAGCAGCGAGCCCGGTACGCAGTATTTT,CASSSEPGTQYF
13,TRBJ1-5,TRBV25-1,.,.,TGTGCCAGCAGTGCAGGAGAAGATCAGCCCCAGCATTTT,CASSAGEDQPQHF
12,TRBJ1-1,TRBV6-1,.,.,TGTGCCAGCAGAGCTTGGACCACTGAAGCTTTCTTT,CASRAWTTEAFF
15,TRBJ2-5,TRBV5-4,.,.,TGTGCCAGCAGCTTGGGCAGGGGACTTCAAGAGACCCAGTACTTC,CASSLGRGLQETQYF
11,TRBJ2-5,TRBV7-9,.,.,TGTGCCAGCAGCCCGAAAGAGACCCAGTACTTC,CASSPKETQYF
16,TRBJ2-7,TRBV7-9,.,.,TGTGCCAGCAGCTCACCCAAGGGGGGCCTCTCCTACGAGCAGTACTTC,CASSSPKGGLSYEQYF
13,TRBJ1-1,TRBV11-3,.,.,TGTGCCAGCAGCTTTAGCACGAACACTGAAGCTTTCTTT,CASSFSTNTEAFF
14,TRBJ1-1,TRBV6-1,few,.,TGTGCCAGCAGTGAAGTTTGGGGGCAAACTGAAGCTTTCTTT,CASSEVWGQTEAFF
15,TRBJ2-5,TRBV5-8,.,.,TGTGCCAGCAGCTTGGCTCTGACGGCGGAGGAGACCCAGTACTTC,CASSLALTAEETQYF